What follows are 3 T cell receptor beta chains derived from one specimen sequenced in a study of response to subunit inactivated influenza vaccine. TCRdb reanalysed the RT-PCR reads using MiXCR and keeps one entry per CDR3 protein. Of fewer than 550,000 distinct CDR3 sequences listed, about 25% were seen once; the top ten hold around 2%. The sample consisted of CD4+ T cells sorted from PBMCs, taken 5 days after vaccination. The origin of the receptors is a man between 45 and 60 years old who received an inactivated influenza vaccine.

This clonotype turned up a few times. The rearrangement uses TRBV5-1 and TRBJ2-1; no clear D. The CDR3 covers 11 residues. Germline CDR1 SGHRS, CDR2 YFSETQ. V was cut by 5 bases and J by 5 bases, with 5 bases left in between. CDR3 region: CASSNDNEQFF. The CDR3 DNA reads TGCGCCAGCAGTAATGACAATGAGCAGTTCTTC. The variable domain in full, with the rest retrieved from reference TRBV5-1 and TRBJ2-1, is KAGVTQTPRYLIKTRGQQVTLSCSPISGHRSVSWYQQTPGQGLQFLFEYFSETQRNKGNFPGRFSGRQFSNSRSEMNVSTLELGDSALYLCASSNDNEQFFGPGTRLTVL.

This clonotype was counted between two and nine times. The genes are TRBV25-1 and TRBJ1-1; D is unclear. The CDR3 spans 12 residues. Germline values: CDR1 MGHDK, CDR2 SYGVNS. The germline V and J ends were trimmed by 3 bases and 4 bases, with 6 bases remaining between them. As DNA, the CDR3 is TGTGCCAGCAGTGACGTCCGCACTGAAGCTTTCTTT. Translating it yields CASSDVRTEAFF.

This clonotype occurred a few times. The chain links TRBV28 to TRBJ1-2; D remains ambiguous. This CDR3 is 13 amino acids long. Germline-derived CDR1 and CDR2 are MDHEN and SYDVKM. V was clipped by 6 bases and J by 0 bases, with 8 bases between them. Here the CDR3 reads CASSPFSNYGYTF. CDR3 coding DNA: TGTGCCAGCAGCCCCTTTTCTAACTATGGCTACACCTTC.